This T cell receptor (beta chain) was recovered during a study of type 1 regulatory T cells. Study as a whole: An in vitro protocol generated T-allo10, a Tr1-enriched, alloantigen-specific CD4 T cell product.

Germline V CDR1 and CDR2: SGHRS, YFSETQ. The CDR3 runs to 17 residues. Details on this clonotype: The antigen remains unidentified. A much bigger clone sits one base away, suggesting this may be a read error.

Broader study findings: Type 1 regulatory T cells had a more restricted TCR repertoire than non-type 1 regulatory T cells.

Each CDR3 protein gets one entry after TCRdb re-called the reads with MiXCR. In the table there are about 39,000 distinct CDR3 sequences, more than 10% of which are singletons. Sequencing was performed on cultured non-Tr1 T cells, either the whole culture or a sorted T cell fraction (not recorded which). V and J are TRBV5-1 and TRBJ2-1, with D perhaps matching TRBD1 (6 bases). This receptor was obtained from a human donor in good health. CDR3 protein: CANSSPSLGAQYNEQFF. As DNA, the CDR3 is TGCGCCAACAGCTCCCCCAGTCTGGGGGCGCAATACAATGAGCAGTTCTTC.